The 3 T cell receptor beta chains presented below share a single source sample, sequenced in a study of OX40 agonist ivuxolimab in advanced cancers. Here immunoSEQ multiplex PCR was the method, and the copy in TCRdb shows in-frame clones only, minus some. The sample has 100,000 to 120,000 clones, about 91% seen once. The sequences come from CD4+ or CD8+ T cells sorted from blood, collected in a trial of the OX40 agonist ivuxolimab. The origin of the receptors is an adult with an advanced solid tumor such as melanoma, head and neck, liver or kidney cancer.

The chain couples TRBV27 to TRBJ2-1; 8 positions agree with TRBD2. The germline V gene encodes CDR1 MNHEY and CDR2 SMNVEV (reference sequence). This CDR3 has 13 residues. After removal of 6 bases from V and 4 bases from J, the junction contained 2 bases not matched to a gene. CDR3 protein: CASRTSEYNEQFF. The CDR3 DNA follows: TGTGCCAGCAGGACTAGCGAATACAATGAGCAGTTCTTC.

The CDR3 spells CASSIQGLGGGNNSPLHF. DNA for the CDR3: TGTGCCAGTAGTATTCAGGGTCTTGGAGGAGGTAATAATTCACCCCTCCACTTT. This chain links TRBV19 with TRBJ1-6; D is perhaps TRBD1 (5 bases). Per the germline V gene, CDR1 is LNHDA and CDR2 is SQIVND (reference sequence). This CDR3 is built from 18 residues. The V end lost 3 bases, the J end lost 5 bases, and 20 bases lay between the germline ends.

The rearrangement joins TRBV9 to TRBJ2-1; 8 positions agree with TRBD2. V was pared by 7 bases and J by 5 bases, with 14 bases of the junction left unmatched. This CDR3 comprises 16 residues. Germline V lookup: CDR1 SGDLS, CDR2 YYNGEE. The CDR3 spells CASGPAGARPDNEQFF. For the CDR3, the DNA is TGTGCCAGCGGTCCAGCGGGAGCCCGACCCGACAATGAGCAGTTCTTC. The full variable domain, in which reference TRBV9 and TRBJ2-1 provide the parts outside the CDR3, is DSGVTQTPKHLITATGQRVTLRCSPRSGDLSVYWYQQSLDQGLQFLIQYYNGEERAKGNILERFSAQQFPDLHSELNLSSLELGDSALYFCASGPAGARPDNEQFFGPGTRLTVL.